This TCR beta chain was sequenced in a study of blood T cell repertoires in COVID-19. CDR1 and CDR2 (germline): SGHTA, FQGNSA. The CDR3 length is 13 residues. Trimming removed 1 base at V and 9 bases at J, with 10 bases between. Profiled with immunoSEQ multiplex PCR; TCRdb holds only in-frame clones, not every one. The sample has about 120,000 clones; 84% are singletons. This clone was seen just once. Grouping used clinical history reported by participants in a survey and questionnaire. The chain couples TRBV7-2 to TRBJ1-3; possibly TRBD1 for D (5 bases). The TCR sequence derives from a woman aged 25 to 39 who had recovered from COVID-19. Sample: PBMCs or T cells enriched from blood (not recorded which). CDR3 sequence reads: CASSLGRDATIYF. The CDR3 DNA reads as TGTGCCAGCAGCTTAGGCAGGGATGCCACCATATATTTT.